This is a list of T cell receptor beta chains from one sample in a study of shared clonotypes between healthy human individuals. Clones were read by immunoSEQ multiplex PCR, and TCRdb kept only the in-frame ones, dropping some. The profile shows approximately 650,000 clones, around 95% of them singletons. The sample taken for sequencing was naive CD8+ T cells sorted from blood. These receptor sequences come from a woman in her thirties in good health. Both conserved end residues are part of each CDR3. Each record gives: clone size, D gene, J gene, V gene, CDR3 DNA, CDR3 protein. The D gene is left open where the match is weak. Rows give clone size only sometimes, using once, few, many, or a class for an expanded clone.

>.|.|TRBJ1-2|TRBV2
TGTGCCAGCAAGACATCAGGAGCTCTACGGTATGGCTACACCTTC
CASKTSGALRYGYTF
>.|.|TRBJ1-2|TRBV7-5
TGTGTCAGAAGCTTAGCCGGGCAGATCGAAGACTACACCTTC
CVRSLAGQIEDYTF
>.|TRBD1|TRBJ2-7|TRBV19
TGTGCCAGTAGTTGGGGACAGGGGCCTAATGAGCAGTACTTC
CASSWGQGPNEQYF
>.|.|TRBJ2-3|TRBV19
TGTGCCAGTAGTTACCATCTCACAGATACGCAGTATTTT
CASSYHLTDTQYF
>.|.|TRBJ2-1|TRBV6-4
TGTGCCAGCAGTGCCCACCCCCTAGCCGCTTACAATGAGCAGTTCTTC
CASSAHPLAAYNEQFF
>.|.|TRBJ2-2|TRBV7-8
TGTGCCAGCAGCGAACGATGGTCCGGGGAGCTGTTTTTT
CASSERWSGELFF
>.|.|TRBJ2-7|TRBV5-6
TGTGCCAGCAGCTTGGGCTCGGCCTACGAGCAGTACTTC
CASSLGSAYEQYF
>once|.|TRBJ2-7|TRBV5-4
TGTGCCAGCAGCTCGGGATGGAGCTCCTACGAGCAGTACTTC
CASSSGWSSYEQYF
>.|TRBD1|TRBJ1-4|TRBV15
TGTGCCACCAGCAGGAGACCGGGACAGCACCGAATGAAGGAACTGTTTTTT
CATSRRPGQHRMKELFF
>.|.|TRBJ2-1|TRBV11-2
TGTGCCAGCAGCTTGTCTTGGGGGGAGAGCTCCTACAATGAGCAGTTCTTC
CASSLSWGESSYNEQFF
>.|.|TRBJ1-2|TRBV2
TGTGCCAGCAGTGATGATCCAGGGGCGTCCAATGGCTACACCTTC
CASSDDPGASNGYTF
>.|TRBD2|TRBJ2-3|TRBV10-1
TGCGCCAGCAGTGAGGCTAGCGGGGGCCCAGATACGCAGTATTTT
CASSEASGGPDTQYF
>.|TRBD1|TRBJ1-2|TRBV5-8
TGTGCCAGCAGCTTGGTGATACAGGGGCGGTCTGGCTACACCTTC
CASSLVIQGRSGYTF
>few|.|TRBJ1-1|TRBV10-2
TGCGCCAGCAGGGGATCCGAGAACACTGAAGCTTTCTTT
CASRGSENTEAFF
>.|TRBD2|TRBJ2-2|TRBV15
TGTGCCACCAGCACTTTTGGACTAGCGGGAGTCTCCGGGGAGCTGTTTTTT
CATSTFGLAGVSGELFF
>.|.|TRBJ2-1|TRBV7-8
TGTGCCAGCAGCTTAGGGTTAATGGGGGGAGTGGTGGATGAGCAGTTCTTC
CASSLGLMGGVVDEQFF
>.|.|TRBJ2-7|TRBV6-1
TGTGCCAGCAGTGAAGTACCCCCGCGGGACACAGCCTACGAGCAGTACTTC
CASSEVPPRDTAYEQYF
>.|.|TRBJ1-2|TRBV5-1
TGCGCCAGCAGCTTGGACGGTTCTAACTATGGCTACACCTTC
CASSLDGSNYGYTF
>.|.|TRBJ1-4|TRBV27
TGTGCCAGCAGCCGCGTGGGCGCCTATGAAAAACTGTTTTTT
CASSRVGAYEKLFF
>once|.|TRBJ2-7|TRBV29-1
TGCAGCGTTGCTCCGAGGGGGTCTGACGAGCAGTACTTC
CSVAPRGSDEQYF
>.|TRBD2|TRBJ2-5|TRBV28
TGTGCCAGCAGTAAGACTAGCGAAAGGGAGACCCAGTACTTC
CASSKTSERETQYF
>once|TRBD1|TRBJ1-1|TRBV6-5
TGTGCCAGCAGTTACTCTGGGACAGGGGACGAAGCTTTCTTT
CASSYSGTGDEAFF
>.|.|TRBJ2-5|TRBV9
TGTGCCAGCAGCGTAGCGGACATTCAAGAGACCCAGTACTTC
CASSVADIQETQYF
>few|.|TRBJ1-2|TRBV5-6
TGTGCCAGCAGCGACCGGGGAGACTATGGCTACACCTTC
CASSDRGDYGYTF
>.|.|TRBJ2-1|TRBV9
TGTGCCAGCAGCCGGTCTTTCTTGCGGTTGGAGCAGTTCTTC
CASSRSFLRLEQFF
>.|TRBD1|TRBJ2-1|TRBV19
TGTGCCAGTAGGCAGGGGGCGATGACCGGCAATGAGCAGTTCTTC
CASRQGAMTGNEQFF